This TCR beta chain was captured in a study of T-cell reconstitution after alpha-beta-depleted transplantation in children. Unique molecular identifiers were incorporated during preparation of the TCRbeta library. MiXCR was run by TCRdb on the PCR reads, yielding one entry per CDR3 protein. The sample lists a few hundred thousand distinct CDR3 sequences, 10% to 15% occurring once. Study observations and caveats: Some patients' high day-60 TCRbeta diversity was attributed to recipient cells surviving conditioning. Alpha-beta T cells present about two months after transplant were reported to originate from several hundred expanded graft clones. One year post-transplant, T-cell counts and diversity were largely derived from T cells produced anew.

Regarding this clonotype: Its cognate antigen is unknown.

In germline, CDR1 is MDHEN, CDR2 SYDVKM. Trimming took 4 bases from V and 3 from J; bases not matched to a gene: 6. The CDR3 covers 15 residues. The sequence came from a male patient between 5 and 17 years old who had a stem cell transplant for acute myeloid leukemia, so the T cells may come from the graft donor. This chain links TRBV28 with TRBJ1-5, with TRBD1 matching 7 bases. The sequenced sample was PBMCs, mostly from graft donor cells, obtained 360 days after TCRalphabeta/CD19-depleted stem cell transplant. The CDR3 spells CASSSTQGVNQPQHF. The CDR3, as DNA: TGTGCCAGCAGTTCCACGCAGGGGGTCAATCAGCCCCAGCATTTT.